This TCR beta chain was retrieved from a study of cytotoxic CD8 clonotypes in ibrutinib-treated CLL. Clones were sequenced by immunoSEQ multiplex PCR, and TCRdb holds only the in-frame ones, with some missing. This table holds approximately 190,000 clones, 79% found once. Germline CDR1 and CDR2: KGHSH and LQKENI. The CDR3 sequence is 13 residues long. The germline V and J ends were trimmed by 8 bases and 1 base, with 10 bases remaining between them. Worth noting for this clone: Antigen specificity is unknown.

Study-wide results and limits: Sustained-remission patients were sampled at one set of times and progressing patients at different ones.

The V and J genes are TRBV18 and TRBJ2-3; D call uncertain. This TCR came from a human donor with chronic lymphocytic leukemia. The input for sequencing was PBMCs, taken after 12 months of ibrutinib treatment. CDR3 nucleotides: TGTGCCAGCCGGTCCTTTGGCACAGATACGCAGTATTTT. It codes for CASRSFGTDTQYF.